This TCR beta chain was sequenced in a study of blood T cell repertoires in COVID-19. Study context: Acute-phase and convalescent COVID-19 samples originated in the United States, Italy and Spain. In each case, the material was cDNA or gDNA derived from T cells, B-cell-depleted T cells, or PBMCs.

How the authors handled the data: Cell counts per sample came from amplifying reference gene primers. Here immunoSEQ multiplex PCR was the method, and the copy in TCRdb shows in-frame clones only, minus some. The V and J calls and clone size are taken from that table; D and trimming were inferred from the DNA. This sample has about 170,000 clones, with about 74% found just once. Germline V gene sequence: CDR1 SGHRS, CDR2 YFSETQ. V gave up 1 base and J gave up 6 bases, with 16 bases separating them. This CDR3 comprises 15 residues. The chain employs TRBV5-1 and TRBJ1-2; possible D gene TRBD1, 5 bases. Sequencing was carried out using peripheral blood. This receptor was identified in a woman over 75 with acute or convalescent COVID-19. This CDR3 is CASSLSVTGSDGYTF. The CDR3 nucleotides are TGCGCCAGCAGCTTGTCGGTTACAGGCTCGGATGGCTACACCTTC. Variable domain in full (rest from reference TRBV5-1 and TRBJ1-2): KAGVTQTPRYLIKTRGQQVTLSCSPISGHRSVSWYQQTPGQGLQFLFEYFSETQRNKGNFPGRFSGRQFSNSRSEMNVSTLELGDSALYLCASSLSVTGSDGYTFGSGTRLTVV.